Listed below are T cell receptor beta chains from one sample, sequenced in a study of identical twins. MiXCR was run by TCRdb on the 5' RACE reads, yielding one entry per CDR3 protein. Of 450,000 to 600,000 distinct CDR3 sequences listed, about 20% are singletons. These data were also reused for a study on yellow fever vaccine responses in identical twins.

Sequencing was carried out using CD4+ T cells sorted from blood. The source of these receptors is a woman between 18 and 30 years old in good health. Both conserved end residues are part of each CDR3. A D gene is named only where the DNA matches it firmly. The listing skips clone size in some rows; elsewhere it reads once, few, many or a size class.

J gene	D gene	clone size	V gene	CDR3 protein	CDR3 DNA
TRBJ2-2	.	.	TRBV6-1	CASTRGTPGTYTGELFF	TGTGCCAGCACTAGAGGGACTCCCGGGACCTACACCGGGGAGCTGTTTTTT
TRBJ2-1	TRBD1	few	TRBV5-1	CASSLDRVVLDEQFF	TGCGCCAGCAGCCTCGACAGGGTGGTCTTGGATGAGCAGTTCTTC
TRBJ2-3	.	few	TRBV5-1	CASSLAGDRTDTQYF	TGCGCCAGCAGCTTGGCCGGCGATCGGACAGATACGCAGTATTTT
TRBJ2-3	.	few	TRBV5-1	CASSYYSTDTQYF	TGCGCCAGCAGTTACTACAGCACAGATACGCAGTATTTT
TRBJ2-5	TRBD2	.	TRBV5-6	CASSPGTSGEETQYF	TGTGCCAGCAGCCCTGGAACTAGCGGTGAAGAGACCCAGTACTTC
TRBJ2-5	TRBD1	.	TRBV5-1	CASSHRTGEETQYF	TGCGCCAGCAGCCATCGGACAGGGGAAGAGACCCAGTACTTC
TRBJ1-2	.	few	TRBV2	CASSHQIYGYTF	TGTGCCAGCAGTCACCAAATCTATGGCTACACCTTC
TRBJ2-3	TRBD2	.	TRBV2	CASSDKAGGTDTQYF	TGTGCCAGCAGTGACAAAGCGGGGGGCACAGATACGCAGTATTTT
TRBJ2-5	.	.	TRBV10-3	CAISLDYQETQYF	TGTGCCATCAGCTTGGACTATCAAGAGACCCAGTACTTC
TRBJ2-1	TRBD2	.	TRBV3-1	CASSQDRLAGVSEQFF	TGTGCCAGCAGCCAAGACCGACTAGCGGGAGTTAGTGAGCAGTTCTTC
TRBJ2-3	.	.	TRBV12-1	CASSPGGGTTDTQYF	TGTGCCAGCAGCCCCGGAGGCGGGACGACAGATACGCAGTATTTT
TRBJ2-3	TRBD2	.	TRBV6-2/TRBV6-3	CASTFGGLAGRTVDTQYF	TGTGCCAGCACCTTCGGTGGGCTAGCGGGGAGAACGGTAGATACGCAGTATTTT
TRBJ2-5	.	.	TRBV5-1	CASSLANIMGETQYF	TGCGCCAGCAGCTTGGCCAACATCATGGGAGAGACCCAGTACTTC
TRBJ2-2	TRBD1	.	TRBV11-2	CASSSRRYGTGTGELFF	TGTGCCAGCAGCTCGCGGCGTTACGGGACAGGCACCGGGGAGCTGTTTTTT
TRBJ2-1	.	.	TRBV18	CASSPEIYNEQFF	TGTGCCAGCTCACCAGAGATCTACAATGAGCAGTTCTTC
TRBJ2-1	.	few	TRBV4-2	CASSQVMVGSYNEQFF	TGTGCCAGCAGCCAAGTCATGGTAGGCTCCTACAATGAGCAGTTCTTC
TRBJ2-1	TRBD2	.	TRBV11-2	CASSRQTSGYNEQFF	TGTGCCAGCAGCCGGCAGACTAGCGGCTACAATGAGCAGTTCTTC
TRBJ1-1	.	.	TRBV5-1	CASSLDQYTEAFF	TGCGCCAGCAGCTTGGACCAGTACACTGAAGCTTTCTTT
TRBJ2-5	.	few	TRBV12-3/TRBV12-4	CASNPGRAPETQYF	TGTGCCAGCAACCCCGGGCGGGCCCCAGAGACCCAGTACTTC
TRBJ1-5	TRBD1	.	TRBV5-6	CASSQRQGSGSNQPQHF	TGTGCCAGCAGCCAAAGACAGGGATCGGGAAGCAATCAGCCCCAGCATTTT
TRBJ2-1	TRBD1	few	TRBV12-3/TRBV12-4	CASTTAGGWEQFF	TGTGCCAGCACCACAGCAGGGGGCTGGGAGCAGTTCTTC
TRBJ2-3	.	medium-sized	TRBV15	CATSGAEGRDTQYF	TGTGCCACCAGCGGCGCTGAGGGCAGGGATACGCAGTATTTT
TRBJ2-5	.	many	TRBV20-1	CSASWIPTGQETQYF	TGCAGTGCTAGCTGGATCCCGACGGGGCAAGAGACCCAGTACTTC
TRBJ2-2	.	.	TRBV12-3/TRBV12-4	CASSALNTGELFF	TGTGCCAGCAGCGCACTCAACACCGGGGAGCTGTTTTTT
TRBJ2-3	TRBD2	.	TRBV28	CASSSVGRRADTQYF	TGTGCCAGCAGTTCGGTCGGGAGGAGAGCAGATACGCAGTATTTT
TRBJ2-2	.	few	TRBV9	CASSVSGMNTGELFF	TGTGCCAGCAGCGTATCCGGGATGAACACCGGGGAGCTGTTTTTT
TRBJ1-2	.	.	TRBV7-2	CASSLALTGIVLMGGYTF	TGTGCCAGCAGCTTAGCATTGACGGGCATCGTCTTGATGGGTGGCTACACCTTC
TRBJ2-2	.	.	TRBV5-1	CASSLQVRGTGELFF	TGCGCCAGCAGCCTACAGGTACGAGGGACCGGGGAGCTGTTTTTT
TRBJ2-2	TRBD1	.	TRBV4-2	CASSQKTGATNTGELFF	TGTGCCAGCAGCCAAAAGACAGGGGCTACGAACACCGGGGAGCTGTTTTTT
TRBJ2-1	TRBD2	.	TRBV2	CASSNPRLAGEVDEQFF	TGTGCCAGCAGTAACCCTCGACTAGCGGGAGAGGTCGATGAGCAGTTCTTC
TRBJ2-1	.	.	TRBV20-1	CSARGLASYNEQFF	TGCAGTGCTAGAGGGCTAGCGTCCTACAATGAGCAGTTCTTC
TRBJ2-6	.	few	TRBV7-2	CASSLTGRPSGANVLTF	TGTGCCAGCAGCCTCACGGGGCGGCCCTCTGGGGCCAACGTCCTGACTTTC
TRBJ2-1	TRBD2	few	TRBV24-1	CATSDLLAGGEQFF	TGTGCCACCAGTGATTTACTAGCGGGAGGTGAGCAGTTCTTC
TRBJ2-2	TRBD2	few	TRBV7-7	CASSSLAVNTGELFF	TGTGCCAGCAGCTCCCTAGCGGTGAACACCGGGGAGCTGTTTTTT
TRBJ2-1	.	.	TRBV11-3	CASSLPFDGFNDEQFF	TGTGCCAGCAGCCTCCCCTTTGACGGATTTAACGATGAGCAGTTCTTC
TRBJ1-1	TRBD1	.	TRBV20-1	CSVIDSPRGSTEAFF	TGCAGTGTCATCGATAGCCCCAGGGGGAGCACTGAAGCTTTCTTT
TRBJ2-5	TRBD1	.	TRBV15	CATSRDLGQLQETQYF	TGTGCCACCAGCAGAGATCTGGGACAGCTCCAAGAGACCCAGTACTTC
TRBJ2-2	.	few	TRBV3-1	CASSQEAGELFF	TGTGCCAGCAGCCAAGAAGCCGGGGAGCTGTTTTTT
TRBJ1-3	.	.	TRBV11-3	CASSFGGGQSSGNTIYF	TGTGCCAGCAGCTTCGGCGGGGGTCAGAGCTCTGGAAACACCATATATTTT
TRBJ2-1	TRBD2	.	TRBV12-3/TRBV12-4	CASSFGTSFYNEQFF	TGTGCCAGCAGTTTTGGGACTAGTTTCTACAATGAGCAGTTCTTC
TRBJ1-5	.	.	TRBV20-1	CSAHAASNQPQHF	TGCAGTGCTCACGCCGCTAGCAATCAGCCCCAGCATTTT
TRBJ2-5	TRBD2	.	TRBV19	CASTRTSGGQETQYF	TGTGCCAGTACCCGGACTAGCGGGGGCCAAGAGACCCAGTACTTC
TRBJ2-7	TRBD2	few	TRBV27	CASRASGRNEQYF	TGTGCCAGCAGGGCTAGCGGGAGGAACGAGCAGTACTTC
TRBJ2-5	TRBD2	few	TRBV24-1	CATSDQGTSSQETQYF	TGTGCCACCAGTGACCAAGGGACTAGTAGCCAAGAGACCCAGTACTTC
TRBJ2-2	TRBD1	.	TRBV24-1	CATSRTGNGELFF	TGTGCCACCAGTAGGACAGGGAACGGGGAGCTGTTTTTT
TRBJ2-1	.	.	TRBV27	CASSLWDRYNEQFF	TGTGCCAGCAGTTTATGGGACCGGTACAATGAGCAGTTCTTC
TRBJ2-1	.	few	TRBV7-2	CASSRSGTLSYNEQFF	TGTGCCAGCAGCCGAAGCGGGACACTCTCCTACAATGAGCAGTTCTTC